Below, 14 T cell receptor beta chains from the same sample are listed, as sequenced in a study of tumor-infiltrating lymphocytes in primary liver carcinoma. The source of the blood RNA was unsorted whole blood, and germline DNA was extracted as well. Total RNA amounting to roughly 0.5 ug was the source from which TCR beta cDNA was made with a constant-region primer. Employing slightly modified ARM-PCR, three nested multiplex PCR rounds were run, and these gave rise to the TCR beta libraries. In the first two PCR rounds, TRBV1-TRBV30 forward primers were paired with a C-beta reverse primer, and each round lasted roughly 9 cycles. In TCRdb, the multiplex PCR reads were re-called with MiXCR into one record per CDR3 protein. The sample lists 310,000 or so distinct CDR3 sequences, approximately 58% occurring once. Sequencing was performed on peripheral blood. These receptors all come from a woman in her twenties or thirties with primary liver carcinoma and hepatitis B virus infection.

The chain couples TRBV6-1 to TRBJ2-7, with 8 bases that match TRBD1. Losses at the gene ends were 7 bases for V and 4 bases for J; bases not matched to a gene: 12. CDR1 is MNHNS, CDR2 SASEGT, per germline. This CDR3 has 15 residues. The CDR3 sequence is CASTAVYRGIYEQYF. As DNA, the CDR3 is TGTGCCAGCACTGCCGTCTACAGGGGGATATACGAGCAGTACTTC.

V is TRBV6-5 and J is TRBJ2-1; maybe TRBD2 (6 bases). Germline values: CDR1 MNHEY, CDR2 SVGAGI. Trimming pared 8 bases from V and 9 bases from J, leaving 23 bases between. The CDR3 has 15 amino acids. The CDR3 loop reads CASVKVVGGSVEQFF. DNA for the CDR3: TGTGCCAGCGTTAAGGTGGTGGGAGGAAGTGTTGAGCAGTTCTTC.

At least ten counts were recorded for this clonotype. The V gene is TRBV11-2, the J gene TRBJ2-7, with D maybe TRBD2 (6 bases). V shed 3 bases and J shed 3 bases, with 12 bases lying between them. Germline V gene lookup returns CDR1 SGHAT and CDR2 FQNNGV. The length of the CDR3 is 14 residues. This CDR3 reads CASSFGGEIYEQYF. The CDR3 DNA reads TGTGCCAGCAGCTTCGGGGGAGAGATCTACGAGCAGTACTTC.

This clonotype has just a few counts. The J gene is TRBJ2-5, the V gene TRBV28; 8 bases are a match to TRBD2. The CDR3 runs to 13 residues. From germline, CDR1 is MDHEN and CDR2 SYDVKM. J was trimmed by 5 bases and V by 8 bases; bases with no gene match: 7. CDR3 protein: CASLRGGAETQYF. The DNA for the CDR3 is TGTGCCAGCCTCCGGGGGGGCGCGGAGACCCAGTACTTC. The whole variable domain, filled in from reference TRBV28 and TRBJ2-5, reads DVKVTQSSRYLVKRTGEKVFLECVQDMDHENMFWYRQDPGLGLRLIYFSYDVKMKEKGDIPEGYSVSREKKERFSLILESASTNQTSMYLCASLRGGAETQYFGPGTRLLVL.

As concerns this clonotype: The CDR3 ends on some other residue instead of the conserved phenylalanine or tryptophan, so this is likely a read error. It is unclear where the CDR3 begins or ends on the DNA, so no DNA is shown, and the CDR3 is as TCRdb lists it. The chain has TRBV7-9 and TRBJ2-1; the table names TRBD1, a call not compared with the DNA. Germline assignment: CDR1 SEHNR and CDR2 FQNEAQ (reference sequence). From its first to its last residue, the CDR3 has 15 amino acids. CDR3 protein: CASYTEDRPYNEQLI.

Comments on this clonotype: One junction end disagrees with the germline gene, perhaps due to a read error. As DNA, the CDR3 is TGTGCCAGCAGTCGTACCGCGGGGACTAGCACCAATGGGCAGTTCTTC. The encoded protein is CASSRTAGTSTNGQFF. V gene TRBV5-6 combines with J gene TRBJ2-1, with 9 positions matching TRBD2. This CDR3 is 16 amino acids long. Germline CDR1 SGHDT, CDR2 YYEEEE.

The table lists this clonotype with a few counts. V gene TRBV7-8 combines with J gene TRBJ2-7, with TRBD1 as a possible D gene (6 bases). The CDR3 extends over 20 amino acids. CDR1 and CDR2 from the germline V gene are SGHVS and FQNEAQ. The V end was cut by 5 bases, the J end by 2 bases, with 31 bases between. This CDR3 reads CASSPERSRDTEHTAYEQYF. The DNA for the CDR3 is TGTGCCAGCAGCCCAGAGAGGAGCCGGGACACCGAGCATACTGCCTACGAGCAGTACTTC.

About this clonotype: This may be a read error: a much more frequent sequence differs by one nucleotide. The rearrangement joins TRBV29-1 to TRBJ2-1; D is uncertain. The CDR3 runs to 13 residues. Germline values: CDR1 SQVTM, CDR2 ANQGSEA. CDR3 sequence reads: CSVWTASYNEQLF. In nucleotides, the CDR3 is TGCAGCGTCTGGACGGCTTCCTACAATGAGCAGCTCTTC.

The rearrangement links TRBV6-5 to TRBJ1-1, with TRBD1 as a possible D gene (6 bases). The germline gives CDR1 MNHEY, CDR2 SVGAGI. The V gene lost 9 bases and the J gene lost 4 bases, with 18 bases spanning the gap. The CDR3 has 14 amino acids. The CDR3 nucleotides are TGTGCCAGTAGCCCCAGGGGCCGCGTCACTGAAGCTTTCTTT. This sequence encodes CASSPRGRVTEAFF.

Ten or more counts support this clonotype. The chain is built from TRBV29-1 and TRBJ2-1; D is unresolved. With 4 bases removed from V and 5 bases from J, the gap between germline ends came to 6 bases. CDR3 length: 11 amino acids. Germline values: CDR1 SQVTM, CDR2 ANQGSEA. The CDR3 coding sequence is TGCAGCGTTGCGCGAGACAATGAGCAGTTCTTC. Encoded protein: CSVARDNEQFF.

As concerns this clonotype: Compared with germline, one end of the junction differs, possibly owing to a read error. This chain uses TRBV5-1 with TRBJ2-7; D is possibly TRBD2 (6 bases). This CDR3 is built from 18 residues. Germline loops: CDR1 SGHRS, CDR2 YFSETQ. This CDR3 is CASSYAPAQIADSYKQYF. The DNA of the CDR3 is TGCGCCAGCAGTTACGCCCCCGCCCAAATAGCGGATTCCTACAAGCAGTACTTC.

The rearrangement uses TRBV12-3 or TRBV12-4 and TRBJ2-7; 8 bases align to TRBD1. The CDR3 totals 14 residues. After removal of 5 bases from V and 4 bases from J, the junction contained 7 bases not matched to a gene. The CDR3: CASSTQGGSYEQYF. The CDR3 DNA reads as TGTGCCAGCAGTACACAGGGGGGTTCATACGAGCAGTACTTC.

Only a few counts were recorded for this clonotype. The gene calls are TRBV14 and TRBJ2-3, with 11 bases aligning to TRBD2. V lost 4 bases and J lost 2; bases outside the gene matches: 5. Germline V gene sequence: CDR1 SGHDN, CDR2 FVKESK. The CDR3 sequence is 16 residues long. In DNA form, the CDR3 reads TGTGCCAGCAGCCGGAGACTAGCGGGAACCACAGATACGCAGTATTTT. Amino acid sequence: CASSRRLAGTTDTQYF.

Points on this clonotype: The junction departs from germline at one end; a sequencing error may be responsible. The rearrangement uses TRBV30 and TRBJ1-4; D unresolved. CDR3 length: 14 residues. The V gene's germline CDR1 is GTSNPN and CDR2 SVGIG (reference sequence). CDR3 region: CACRGSALSEKLLF. The CDR3 region has the DNA TGTGCCTGCAGAGGATCGGCGTTGAGTGAAAAACTGCTTTTT.